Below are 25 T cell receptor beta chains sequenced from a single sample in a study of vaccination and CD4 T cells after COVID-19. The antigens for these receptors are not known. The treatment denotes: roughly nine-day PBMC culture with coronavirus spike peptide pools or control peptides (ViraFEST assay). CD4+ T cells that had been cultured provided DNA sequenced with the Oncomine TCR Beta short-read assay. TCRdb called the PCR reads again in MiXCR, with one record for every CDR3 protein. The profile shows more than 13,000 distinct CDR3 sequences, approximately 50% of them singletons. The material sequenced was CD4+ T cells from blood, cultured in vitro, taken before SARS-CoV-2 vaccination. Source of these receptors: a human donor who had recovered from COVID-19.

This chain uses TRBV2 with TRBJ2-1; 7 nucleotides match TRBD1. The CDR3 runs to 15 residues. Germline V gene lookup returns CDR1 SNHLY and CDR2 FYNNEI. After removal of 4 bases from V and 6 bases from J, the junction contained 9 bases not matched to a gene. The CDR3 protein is CASSAMTGFGNEQFF. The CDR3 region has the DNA TGTGCCAGCAGTGCAATGACAGGGTTCGGCAATGAGCAGTTCTTC.

CDR3 protein: CASSSEPGVGQETQYF. Here the CDR3 DNA reads TGTGCCAGCAGCTCCGAGCCGGGGGTGGGACAAGAGACCCAGTACTTC. The genes are TRBV11-3 and TRBJ2-5; tentative D call: TRBD2 (6 bases). CDR1 is SGHNT and CDR2 is YENEEA in the germline V gene. This CDR3 has 16 residues. V shed 4 bases and J shed 2 bases, with 17 bases lying between them.

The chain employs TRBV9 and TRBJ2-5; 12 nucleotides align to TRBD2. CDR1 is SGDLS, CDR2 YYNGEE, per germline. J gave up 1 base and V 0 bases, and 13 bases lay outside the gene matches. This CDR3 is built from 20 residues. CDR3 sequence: CASSVAGGETSGGPQETQYF. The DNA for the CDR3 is TGTGCCAGCAGCGTAGCGGGGGGGGAGACTAGCGGGGGACCCCAAGAGACCCAGTACTTC.

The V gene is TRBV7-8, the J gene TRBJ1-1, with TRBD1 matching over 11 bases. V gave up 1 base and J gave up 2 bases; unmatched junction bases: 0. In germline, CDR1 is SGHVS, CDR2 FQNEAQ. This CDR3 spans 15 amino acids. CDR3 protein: CASSLGTGGNTEAFF. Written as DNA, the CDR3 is TGTGCCAGCAGCTTAGGGACAGGGGGCAACACTGAAGCTTTCTTT. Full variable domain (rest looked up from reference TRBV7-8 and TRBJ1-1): GAGVSQSPRYKVAKRGQDVALRCDPISGHVSLFWYQQALGQGPEFLTYFQNEAQLDKSGLPSDRFFAERPEGSVSTLKIQRTQQEDSAVYLCASSLGTGGNTEAFFGQGTRLTVV.

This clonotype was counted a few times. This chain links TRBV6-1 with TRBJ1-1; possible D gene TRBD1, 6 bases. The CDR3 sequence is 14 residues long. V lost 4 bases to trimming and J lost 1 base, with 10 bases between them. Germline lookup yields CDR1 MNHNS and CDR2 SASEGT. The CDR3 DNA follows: TGTGCCAGCAGTGTAAAACAGGGGAACACTGAAGCTTTCTTT. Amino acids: CASSVKQGNTEAFF.

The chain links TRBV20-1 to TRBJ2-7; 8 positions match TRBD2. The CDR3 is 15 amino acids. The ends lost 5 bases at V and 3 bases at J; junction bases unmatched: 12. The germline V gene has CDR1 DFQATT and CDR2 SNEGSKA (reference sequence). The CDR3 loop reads CSAGGGSGSGYEQYF. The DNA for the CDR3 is TGCAGTGCTGGCGGTGGGAGCGGGAGTGGCTACGAGCAGTACTTC.

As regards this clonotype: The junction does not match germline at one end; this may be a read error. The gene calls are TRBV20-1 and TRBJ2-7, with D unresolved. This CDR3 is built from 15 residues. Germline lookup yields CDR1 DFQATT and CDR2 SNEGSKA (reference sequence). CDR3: CSAGDPAASSYEQYF. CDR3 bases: TGCAGTGCTGGAGATCCGGCGGCTAGCTCCTACGAGCAGTACTTC.

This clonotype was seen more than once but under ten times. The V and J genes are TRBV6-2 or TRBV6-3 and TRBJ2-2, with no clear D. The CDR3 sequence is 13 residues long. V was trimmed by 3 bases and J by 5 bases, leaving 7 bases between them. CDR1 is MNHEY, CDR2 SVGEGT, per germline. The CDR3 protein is CASSYQLTGELFF. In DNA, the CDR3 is TGTGCCAGCAGTTATCAGCTAACCGGGGAGCTGTTTTTT.

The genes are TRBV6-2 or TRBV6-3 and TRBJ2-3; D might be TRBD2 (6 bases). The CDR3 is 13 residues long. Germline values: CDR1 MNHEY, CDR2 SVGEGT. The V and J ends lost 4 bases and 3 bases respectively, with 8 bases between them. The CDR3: CASSWRGTDTQYF. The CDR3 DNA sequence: TGTGCCAGCAGTTGGCGGGGTACAGATACGCAGTATTTT.

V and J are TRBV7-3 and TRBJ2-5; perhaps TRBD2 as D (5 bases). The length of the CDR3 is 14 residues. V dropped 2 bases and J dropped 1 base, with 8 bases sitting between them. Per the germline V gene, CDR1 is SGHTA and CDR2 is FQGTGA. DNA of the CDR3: TGTGCCAGCAGCTTAGGCGCGGGCCAAGAGACCCAGTACTTC. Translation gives CASSLGAGQETQYF.

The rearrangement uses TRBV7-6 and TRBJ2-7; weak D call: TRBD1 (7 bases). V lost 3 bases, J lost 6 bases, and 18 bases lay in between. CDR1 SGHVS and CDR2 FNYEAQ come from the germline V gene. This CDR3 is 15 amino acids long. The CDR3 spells CASSLGGRGGLEQYF. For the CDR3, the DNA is TGTGCCAGCAGCTTGGGGGGAAGAGGGGGCCTCGAGCAGTACTTC.

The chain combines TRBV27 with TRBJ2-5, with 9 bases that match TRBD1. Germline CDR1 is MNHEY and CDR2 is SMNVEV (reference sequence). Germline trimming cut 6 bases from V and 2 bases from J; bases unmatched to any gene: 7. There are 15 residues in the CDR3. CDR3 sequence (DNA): TGTGCCAGCAGGACAGGGGGAAGGGGACAAGAGACCCAGTACTTC. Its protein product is CASRTGGRGQETQYF.

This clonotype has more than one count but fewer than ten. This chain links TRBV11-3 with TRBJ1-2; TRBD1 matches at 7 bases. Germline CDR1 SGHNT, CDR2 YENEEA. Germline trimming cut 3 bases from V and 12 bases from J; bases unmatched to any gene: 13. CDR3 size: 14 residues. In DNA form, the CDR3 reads TGTGCCAGCAGCTTGATACCGGGGCAGGGGGACAACACCTTC. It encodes CASSLIPGQGDNTF.

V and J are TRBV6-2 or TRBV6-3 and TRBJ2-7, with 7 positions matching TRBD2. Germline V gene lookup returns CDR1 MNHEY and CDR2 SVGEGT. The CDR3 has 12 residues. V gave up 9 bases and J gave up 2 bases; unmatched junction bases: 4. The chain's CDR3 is CARGGGTYEQYF. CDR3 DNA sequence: TGTGCCAGGGGGGGAGGGACCTACGAGCAGTACTTC.

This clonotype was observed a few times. The CDR3 sequence is CASSLTGGRTDTQYF. Written as DNA, the CDR3 is TGTGCCAGCAGCCTAACGGGGGGGCGCACAGATACGCAGTATTTT. The chain employs TRBV5-5 and TRBJ2-3; TRBD2 aligns across 8 bases. The CDR3 consists of 15 residues. Germline CDR1 is SGHKS and CDR2 is YYEKEE (reference sequence). J was trimmed by 1 base and V by 4 bases; bases with no gene match: 5. Supplemented by reference TRBV5-5 and TRBJ2-3, the full variable domain reads DAGVTQSPTHLIKTRGQQVTLRCSPISGHKSVSWYQQVLGQGPQFIFQYYEKEERGRGNFPDRFSARQFPNYSSELNVNALLLGDSALYLCASSLTGGRTDTQYFGPGTRLTVL.

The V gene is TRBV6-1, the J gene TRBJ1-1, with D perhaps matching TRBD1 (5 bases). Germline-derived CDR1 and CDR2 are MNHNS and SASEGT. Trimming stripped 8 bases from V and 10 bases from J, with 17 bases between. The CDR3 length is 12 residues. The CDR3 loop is CASRPRGGGAFF. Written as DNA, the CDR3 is TGTGCCAGCCGACCGAGGGGAGGCGGAGCTTTCTTT.

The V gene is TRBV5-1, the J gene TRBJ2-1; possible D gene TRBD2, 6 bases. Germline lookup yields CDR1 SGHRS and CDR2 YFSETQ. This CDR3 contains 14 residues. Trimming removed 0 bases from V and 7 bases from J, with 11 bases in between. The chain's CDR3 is CASSLATGVNEQFF. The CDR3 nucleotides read TGCGCCAGCAGCTTGGCGACGGGGGTGAATGAGCAGTTCTTC.

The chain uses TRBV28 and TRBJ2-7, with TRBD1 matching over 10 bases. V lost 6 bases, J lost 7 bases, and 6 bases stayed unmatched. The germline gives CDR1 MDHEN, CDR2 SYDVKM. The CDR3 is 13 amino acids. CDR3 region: CASRLTGGHEQYF. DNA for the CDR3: TGTGCCAGCAGGTTGACAGGGGGCCATGAGCAGTACTTC.

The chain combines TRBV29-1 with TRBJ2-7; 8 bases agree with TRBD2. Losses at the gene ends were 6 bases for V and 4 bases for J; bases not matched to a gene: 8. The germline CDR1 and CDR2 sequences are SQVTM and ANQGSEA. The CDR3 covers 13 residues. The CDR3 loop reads CSVTGLGAYEQYF. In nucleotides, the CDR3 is TGCAGCGTCACGGGACTAGGGGCGTACGAGCAGTACTTC.

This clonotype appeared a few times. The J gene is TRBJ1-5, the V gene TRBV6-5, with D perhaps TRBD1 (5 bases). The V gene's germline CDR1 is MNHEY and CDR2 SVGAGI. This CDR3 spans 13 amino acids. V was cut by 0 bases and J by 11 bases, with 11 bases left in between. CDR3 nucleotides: TGTGCCAGCAGTTACTCAGCGGGGGGGGCCCAGCATTTT. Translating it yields CASSYSAGGAQHF.

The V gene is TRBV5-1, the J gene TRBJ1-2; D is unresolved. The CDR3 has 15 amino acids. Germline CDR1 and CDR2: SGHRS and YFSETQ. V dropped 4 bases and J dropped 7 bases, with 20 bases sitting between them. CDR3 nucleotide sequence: TGCGCCAGCAGCCCTGGGAGAGGAGTTTTGGGTGGCTACACCTTC. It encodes CASSPGRGVLGGYTF.

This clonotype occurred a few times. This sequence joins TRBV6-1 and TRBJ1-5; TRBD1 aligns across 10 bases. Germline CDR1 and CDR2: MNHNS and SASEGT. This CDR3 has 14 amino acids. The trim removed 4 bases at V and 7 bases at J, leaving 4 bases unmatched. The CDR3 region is CASSAGTGVQPQHF. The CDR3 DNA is TGTGCCAGCAGTGCAGGGACAGGGGTACAGCCCCAGCATTTT.

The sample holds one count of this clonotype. The CDR3 region has the DNA TGTGCCAGCAGTTTACAGGGAAGCTATGGCTACACCTTC. Amino acid sequence: CASSLQGSYGYTF. The chain links TRBV12-3 or TRBV12-4 to TRBJ1-2; D perhaps matches TRBD1 (5 bases). This CDR3 has 13 residues. V lost 2 bases and J lost 4, with 8 bases in between.

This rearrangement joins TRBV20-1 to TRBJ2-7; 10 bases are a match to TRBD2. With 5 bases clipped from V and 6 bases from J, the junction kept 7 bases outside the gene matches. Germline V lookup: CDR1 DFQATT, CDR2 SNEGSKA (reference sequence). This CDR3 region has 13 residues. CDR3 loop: CSAHTGTSVEQYF. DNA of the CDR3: TGCAGTGCTCACACCGGGACTAGCGTCGAGCAGTACTTC.

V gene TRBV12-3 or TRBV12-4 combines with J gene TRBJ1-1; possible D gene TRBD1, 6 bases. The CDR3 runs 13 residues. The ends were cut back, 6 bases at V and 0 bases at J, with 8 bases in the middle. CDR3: CASRTGVNTEAFF. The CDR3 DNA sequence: TGTGCCAGCAGGACAGGAGTGAACACTGAAGCTTTCTTT.